Listed below are T cell receptor beta chains from one sample, sequenced in a study of blood T cell repertoires in COVID-19. The table came from immunoSEQ multiplex PCR; TCRdb's copy has only in-frame clones and leaves some out. Of fewer than 90,000 clones listed, approximately 80% were seen once; the top ten hold 6.3%. Sample: peripheral blood. These receptors came from a man aged 65 to 85 with COVID-19, enrolled during active disease. Both conserved end residues are part of each CDR3. Each record gives: J gene, clone size, D gene, V gene, CDR3 DNA, CDR3 protein. The D gene is left open where the match is weak. Some rows have no size entry. The others give once, few or many, or a class for an expanded clone.

>TRBJ2-7|medium-sized|NA|TRBV3-1/TRBV3-2
TGTGCCAGCAGCCAAGAGGTAGGGGTCCGCGAGCAGTACTTC
CASSQEVGVREQYF
>TRBJ2-3|NA|TRBD2|TRBV5-1
TGCGCCAGCAGCTTGGCCCTAGCGGGGGGATCAGATACGCAGTATTTT
CASSLALAGGSDTQYF
>TRBJ1-2|NA|NA|TRBV19
TGTGCCAGTATCGAACAGGGTCGGAACTATGGCTACACCTTC
CASIEQGRNYGYTF
>TRBJ1-3|few|NA|TRBV19
TGTGCCAGTAGTATAGTAAGCGGGAGCTCTGGAAACACCATATATTTT
CASSIVSGSSGNTIYF
>TRBJ1-5|few|NA|TRBV6-1
TGTGCCAGCAGTGATAGTCAGCCCCAGCATTTT
CASSDSQPQHF
>TRBJ2-6|NA|NA|TRBV15
TGTGCCACCAGCAGAGATGCAGGGGCTGGGGCCAACGTCCTGACTTTC
CATSRDAGAGANVLTF
>TRBJ2-7|NA|NA|TRBV18
TGTGCCAGCTCCTTGACTCTGAGCTCCTACGAGCAGTACTTC
CASSLTLSSYEQYF
>TRBJ2-7|NA|TRBD1|TRBV6-1
TGTGCCAGCAGAGAACCGGGACAGGGCCTCCGGTCCGAGCAGTACTTC
CASREPGQGLRSEQYF
>TRBJ1-2|few|NA|TRBV14
TGTGCCAGCAGCCAAGGGCAGGGAAACCCCTATGGCTACACCTTC
CASSQGQGNPYGYTF
>TRBJ2-7|NA|NA|TRBV15
TGTGCCACCAGCAGGCAGGGTTACTCCTACGAGCAGTACTTC
CATSRQGYSYEQYF
>TRBJ1-2|NA|TRBD1|TRBV4-2
TGTGCCAGCAGCCAGGGACAGTATGGCTACACCTTC
CASSQGQYGYTF
>TRBJ1-2|NA|NA|TRBV29-1
TGCAGCGTTGGTAACTCTAACTATGGCTACACCTTC
CSVGNSNYGYTF
>TRBJ1-5|NA|TRBD1|TRBV19
TGTGCCAGTAGTATCGGATCCACAGGGGGCAATCAGCCCCAGCATTTT
CASSIGSTGGNQPQHF
>TRBJ2-5|NA|NA|TRBV3-1/TRBV3-2
TGTGCCAGCAGCCAAGGAGACCCTAGGGGCGTGGGGCGCCGGCAAGAGACCCAGTACTTC
CASSQGDPRGVGRRQETQYF
>TRBJ1-1|NA|NA|TRBV28
TGTGCCAGCAGTTTGGATCGGCGGGGCACTGAAGCTTTCTTT
CASSLDRRGTEAFF
>TRBJ1-4|once|TRBD1|TRBV5-4
TGTGCCAGCAGCTTGCGGACAGGGAATGAAAAACTGTTTTTT
CASSLRTGNEKLFF
>TRBJ1-2|once|NA|TRBV3-1/TRBV3-2
TGTGCCAGCAGCCAAGGTGGGGGGGTTGGTTTAGCTAACTATGGCTACACCTTC
CASSQGGGVGLANYGYTF
>TRBJ2-7|NA|TRBD2|TRBV7-2
TGTGCCAGCAGCCCGGGACTAGCGGGAGGCCTAAGACTTTACGAGCAGTACTTC
CASSPGLAGGLRLYEQYF
>TRBJ1-1|NA|NA|TRBV12-3/TRBV12-4
TGTGCCAGCACACAGGTTCCCACTGAAGCTTTCTTT
CASTQVPTEAFF
>TRBJ1-5|once|TRBD1|TRBV27
TGTGCCAGCAGTTTATCTCCTCAGGGGGCCGGTCAGCCCCAGCATTTT
CASSLSPQGAGQPQHF
>TRBJ2-4|NA|NA|TRBV9
TGTGCCAGCAGCGCCACCGACCGGGTCCCAAACATTCAGTACTTC
CASSATDRVPNIQYF
>TRBJ2-1|NA|NA|TRBV7-6
TGTGCCAGCAGCGCGGGACTCCCGAGCTCCTACAATGAGCAGTTCTTC
CASSAGLPSSYNEQFF
>TRBJ2-5|NA|NA|TRBV29-1
TGCAGCGTCGCCCGAGACGGGGGGCAGGGAGAGACCCAGTACTTC
CSVARDGGQGETQYF
>TRBJ2-7|few|NA|TRBV6-6
TGTGCCAGCAGCCTCGTCCACGAGCAGTACTTC
CASSLVHEQYF
>TRBJ2-1|NA|TRBD2|TRBV7-9
TGTGCCAGCAGTCTAGACCGGGGGGCCTACAATGAGCAGTTCTTC
CASSLDRGAYNEQFF
>TRBJ1-5|few|NA|TRBV2
TGTGCCAGCAGTGGACAGTTCAATCAGCCCCAGCATTTT
CASSGQFNQPQHF
>TRBJ2-1|many|TRBD2|TRBV6-5
TGTGCCAGCAGTTACTCACCCGGGAGGGGTAAAAATGAGCAGTTCTTC
CASSYSPGRGKNEQFF
>TRBJ2-7|once|TRBD2|TRBV20-1
TGCAGTGCTAGTGCGACTAGCGGGGGGATTTACGAGCAGTACTTC
CSASATSGGIYEQYF
>TRBJ2-3|NA|TRBD1|TRBV5-6
TGTGCCAGCAGAGAGACAGGGGAGTGGACAGATACGCAGTATTTT
CASRETGEWTDTQYF
>TRBJ1-1|NA|NA|TRBV11-3
TGTGCCAGCAGCCTCGATCGGGTGGCTGAAGCTTTCTTT
CASSLDRVAEAFF
>TRBJ2-2|NA|NA|TRBV27
TGTGCCAGCAGTTCCCCTCACTCGCGGGAGCTGTTTTTT
CASSSPHSRELFF
>TRBJ1-6|NA|TRBD1|TRBV20-1
TGCAGTGCTACTGACAGGGATTCACCCCTCCACTTT
CSATDRDSPLHF
>TRBJ1-2|NA|NA|TRBV7-2
TGTGCCAGCAGCCCTCGGATGGGCCACCCCTATGGCTACACCTTC
CASSPRMGHPYGYTF
>TRBJ1-1|few|NA|TRBV19
TGTGCCAGTAGTATCTGGCAGGGGTCTATGAACACTGAAGCTTTCTTT
CASSIWQGSMNTEAFF
>TRBJ2-1|NA|NA|TRBV28
TGTGCCAGCAGTTCCCGGGACTCCTGGAAGCAGTTCTTC
CASSSRDSWKQFF
>TRBJ1-4|once|TRBD1|TRBV20-1
TGCAGTGCTAGTCCCAACAGGGGAGTCAATGAAAAACTGTTTTTT
CSASPNRGVNEKLFF
>TRBJ1-2|NA|NA|TRBV11-2
TGTGCCAGCAGCTTAAGCGGGTTGTCTCGTGGCTACACCTTC
CASSLSGLSRGYTF
>TRBJ2-7|NA|TRBD2|TRBV20-1
TGCAGTGCTAGTCCGGGGGGGGCGGCTGGGGTCGAGCAGTACTTC
CSASPGGAAGVEQYF
>TRBJ1-3|NA|NA|TRBV11-2
TGTGCCAGCAGCTTAGAGGGGGCCCGTGGAAACACCATATATTTT
CASSLEGARGNTIYF
>TRBJ2-3|NA|TRBD2|TRBV18
TGTGCCAGCTCACCACCGGGACTAGCGGGAGGAACAGATACGCAGTATTTT
CASSPPGLAGGTDTQYF
>TRBJ1-2|NA|TRBD1|TRBV6-5
TGTGCCAGCAGTTACGTCTCACAGGGGAACTATGGCTACACCTTC
CASSYVSQGNYGYTF
>TRBJ1-1|NA|NA|TRBV5-1
TGCGCCAGCAGCGAGATGAAGCAGGGCGAAGCTTTCTTT
CASSEMKQGEAFF
>TRBJ1-1|NA|NA|TRBV12-3/TRBV12-4
TGTGCCAGCAGTGAAGGACAGAACACTGAAGCTTTCTTT
CASSEGQNTEAFF
>TRBJ1-5|NA|NA|TRBV4-2
TGTGCCAGCAGCCAAGATTTGGGCCAGTATAGCAATCAGCCCCAGCATTTT
CASSQDLGQYSNQPQHF
>TRBJ2-1|NA|NA|TRBV5-1
TGCGCCAGCAGCTATAACAGGGATGAGCAGTTCTTC
CASSYNRDEQFF
>TRBJ2-1|NA|NA|TRBV19
TGTGCCACAAAAGGGGCGGTACTCTACAATGAGCAGTTCTTC
CATKGAVLYNEQFF
>TRBJ2-2|many|NA|TRBV5-1
TGCGCCAGCAGCTTGGTCGACAGGAACACCGGGGAGCTGTTTTTT
CASSLVDRNTGELFF
>TRBJ1-2|once|NA|TRBV7-6
TGTGCCAGCAGCCGAACAGAAGATAACTATGGCTACACCTTC
CASSRTEDNYGYTF
>TRBJ1-1|NA|NA|TRBV5-1
TGCGCCAGCAGCTGGGGACAGAACACTGAAGCTTTCTTT
CASSWGQNTEAFF
>TRBJ2-7|NA|TRBD1|TRBV11-2
TGTGCCAGCAGCTCCGGGACAGGGGTGAGCTACGAGCAGTACTTC
CASSSGTGVSYEQYF
>TRBJ2-3|NA|TRBD1|TRBV3-1/TRBV3-2
TGTGCCAGCAGACTGACAGGGGGCGATTTGGATACGCAGTATTTT
CASRLTGGDLDTQYF
>TRBJ2-3|NA|TRBD1|TRBV5-6
TGTGCCAGCAGCCCGGGACAGACCACAGATACGCAGTATTTT
CASSPGQTTDTQYF
>TRBJ2-7|NA|NA|TRBV18
TGTGCCAGCTCCCCAAAGGGGCCAAGCTACGAGCAGTACTTC
CASSPKGPSYEQYF
>TRBJ1-1|NA|NA|TRBV4-2
TGTGCCAGCAGCCAAGATTTAGGAGCAGACACTGAAGCTTTCTTT
CASSQDLGADTEAFF
>TRBJ2-1|NA|TRBD2|TRBV28
TGTGCCAGCAGTCCACCGACTAGCGGGAGTCTGGATGAGCAGTTCTTC
CASSPPTSGSLDEQFF
>TRBJ2-7|NA|TRBD1|TRBV4-3
TGCGCCAGCAGCCAAACCTACGGGACAGTTTCCTACGAGCAGTACTTC
CASSQTYGTVSYEQYF
>TRBJ2-7|NA|NA|TRBV6-5
TGTGCCAGCAGCACAACCGGAGCCTACGAGCAGTACTTC
CASSTTGAYEQYF
>TRBJ2-4|NA|TRBD1|TRBV18
TGTGCCAGCTCACCACCGGGACAGGGGCCCCAGTACTTC
CASSPPGQGPQYF
>TRBJ1-1|few|NA|TRBV30
TGTGCCTGGAGTTGGGGGGGCCATGAAGCTTTCTTT
CAWSWGGHEAFF
>TRBJ1-1|NA|NA|TRBV6-5
TGTGCCAGCAGTTTGGCGTTCACAGTTAACACTGAAGCTTTCTTT
CASSLAFTVNTEAFF